The clone carrying this T cell receptor (beta chain) was seen once. Its antigen is unknown. This may arise from a read error, as a much more abundant clone is one base away. There are 13 residues in the CDR3. From germline, CDR1 is SGHDN and CDR2 FVKESK. From the PCR reads, TCRdb called clonotypes with MiXCR, one entry per CDR3 protein. The sample shows about 640,000 distinct CDR3 sequences, around 20% of them seen only once. The data derive from a study of molecular identifiers for immune sequencing clone quantification. In the study overall: Five portions were made in replicates from RNA of about 21,000 or 97,000 naive CD8 cells, and four underwent sequencing. Study results and limitations: Under 1% of molecules in naive cells, but over 99% of effector molecules, belonged to clones above 20 RNA copies.

With 10%, 30% or 50% of RNA, about 20,000 to 1,100,000 naive CD8 T cells were sequenced. The CD8+CD4-CCR7+CD45RA+ phenotype defined the sorted naive CD8 T cells. The specimen sequenced was naive CD8+ T cells from blood, with Jurkat cell RNA spiked in. Noted subset: FACS-sorted CD8+CD4-CCR7+CD45RA+ naive T cells. The genes are TRBV14 and TRBJ1-4; 9 positions agree with TRBD1. The sequence derives from a human donor in good health. Some libraries in this study had Jurkat cell RNA spiked in. The CDR3 is CASSQWTGEKLLF. CDR3 coding DNA: TGTGCCAGCAGCCAGTGGACAGGGGAAAAACTGCTTTTT.